The 26 T cell receptor beta chains listed next were all sequenced from one sample in a study of blood T cell repertoires in COVID-19. Here immunoSEQ multiplex PCR was the method, and the copy in TCRdb shows in-frame clones only, minus some. The data show about 190,000 clones, more than 60% seen once. Sequenced material: peripheral blood. These receptors were obtained from a woman in her fifties or sixties with acute or convalescent COVID-19.

There are a few counts of this clone. The CDR3 sequence: CASQAPRGPYEQYF. As DNA, the CDR3 is TGTGCCAGCCAAGCTCCCAGGGGGCCCTACGAGCAGTACTTC. The chain is built from TRBV6-5 and TRBJ2-7, with 8 bases aligning to TRBD1. Per germline, CDR1 MNHEY and CDR2 SVGAGI. The CDR3 loop spans 14 amino acids. V shed 8 bases and J 2 bases; nucleotides not matched to a gene: 8.

Here the CDR3 DNA reads TGTGCCAGCTCACCACTCAGGACAGGGGGCACTGAAGCTTTCTTT. Its protein product is CASSPLRTGGTEAFF. The chain joins TRBV18 to TRBJ1-1; 10 nucleotides match TRBD1. J lost 4 bases, V lost 1 base, and 3 bases had no gene match. There are 15 residues in the CDR3. Germline loops: CDR1 KGHSH, CDR2 LQKENI.

This clone was seen more than once but under ten times. The rearrangement uses TRBV12-3 or TRBV12-4 and TRBJ1-5, with D perhaps TRBD1 (5 bases). The CDR3 is 13 amino acids. Deletions cut 7 bases from V and 5 bases from J, with 12 bases between. CDR3 nucleotides: TGTGCCAGCACCGGGAGGGGAGATCAGCCCCAGCATTTT. This translates into CASTGRGDQPQHF.

This clone has a handful of counts. V usage is TRBV29-1 and J usage is TRBJ2-5, with TRBD2 identical over 7 bases. The ends lost 3 bases at V and 7 bases at J; junction bases unmatched: 8. In germline, CDR1 is SQVTM, CDR2 ANQGSEA. The CDR3 is made up of 13 amino acids. This chain's CDR3 is CSVERTSVGTQYF. The CDR3 coding sequence is TGCAGCGTTGAGAGAACTAGCGTAGGGACCCAGTACTTC.

The chain carries TRBV5-1 and TRBJ1-1; TRBD1 is a possible D gene (5 bases). Germline CDR1 SGHRS, CDR2 YFSETQ. CDR3 length: 14 residues. Trimming pared 1 base from V and 3 bases from J, leaving 10 bases between. The CDR3 protein is CASSLFGGDTEAFF. Written as DNA, the CDR3 is TGCGCCAGCAGCTTGTTCGGAGGGGACACTGAAGCTTTCTTT. The full variable domain, completed using reference TRBV5-1 and TRBJ1-1, is KAGVTQTPRYLIKTRGQQVTLSCSPISGHRSVSWYQQTPGQGLQFLFEYFSETQRNKGNFPGRFSGRQFSNSRSEMNVSTLELGDSALYLCASSLFGGDTEAFFGQGTRLTVV.

Only one count was recorded for this clone. This chain links TRBV6-6 with TRBJ1-5; 7 nucleotides align to TRBD1. CDR1 is MNHNY, CDR2 SVGAGI, per germline (reference sequence). The CDR3 extends over 14 amino acids. After removal of 4 bases from V and 7 bases from J, the junction contained 7 bases not matched to a gene. The CDR3 spells CASSSETGRQPQHF. The CDR3 DNA reads as TGTGCCAGCAGTTCCGAGACAGGGAGACAGCCCCAGCATTTT.

V gene TRBV3-1 (or the pseudogene TRBV3-2) combines with J gene TRBJ2-3; perhaps TRBD1 as D (6 bases). The V end was cut by 4 bases, the J end by 2 bases, with 10 bases between. Germline lookup yields CDR1 LGHDT and CDR2 YNNKEL (reference sequence). There are 14 residues in the CDR3. The CDR3 DNA is TGTGCCAGCAGCCGAGGACAGATCACAGATACGCAGTATTTT. Amino acid sequence: CASSRGQITDTQYF.

This rearrangement joins TRBV14 to TRBJ2-1; D remains unclear. Germline CDR1 reads SGHDN; CDR2 reads FVKESK. The CDR3 totals 13 residues. Trimming stripped 4 bases from V and 9 bases from J, with 13 bases between. The DNA of the CDR3 is TGTGCCAGCAGCCCAGCTCGACGGAGTGAGCAGTTCTTC. This translates into CASSPARRSEQFF.

The chain is built from TRBV30 and TRBJ2-6; D call uncertain. This CDR3 has 17 amino acids. Looked up from germline, CDR1 is GTSNPN and CDR2 is SVGIG (reference sequence). Trimming took 1 base from V and 0 from J, leaving 13 bases between them. CDR3 sequence: CAWSGFIPVSGANVLTF. The CDR3 DNA sequence: TGTGCCTGGAGTGGTTTTATCCCGGTCTCTGGGGCCAACGTCCTGACTTTC.

V usage is TRBV7-2 and J usage is TRBJ2-2; a weak D match, TRBD2 (5 bases). The CDR3 is 16 residues long. Germline loops: CDR1 SGHTA, CDR2 FQGNSA. With 5 bases removed from V and 0 bases from J, the gap between germline ends came to 13 bases. The CDR3 bases are TGTGCCAGCAGCCCGATGACTAACGCGAACACCGGGGAGCTGTTTTTT. Translation gives CASSPMTNANTGELFF.

The chain carries TRBV11-2 and TRBJ1-2; D uncertain. Germline assignment: CDR1 SGHAT and CDR2 FQNNGV. The V end lost 3 bases, the J end lost 5 bases, and 13 bases lay between the germline ends. The CDR3 is made up of 14 amino acids. The CDR3 bases are TGTGCCAGCAGCTTGAACAGACTAAAATATGGCTACACCTTC. Translated, it gives CASSLNRLKYGYTF.

This clone was recorded a few times. This chain uses TRBV2 with TRBJ2-1, with 9 bases that match TRBD2. Germline CDR1 SNHLY, CDR2 FYNNEI. Trimming cost V 8 bases and J 2 bases; bases outside gene matches: 4. The CDR3 spans 14 residues. The CDR3 loop is CASGRLAAYNEQFF. DNA for the CDR3: TGTGCCAGCGGGAGACTAGCGGCCTACAATGAGCAGTTCTTC. The full variable domain, its missing parts supplied by reference TRBV2 and TRBJ2-1, is EPEVTQTPSHQVTQMGQEVILRCVPISNHLYFYWYRQILGQKVEFLVSFYNNEISEKSEIFDDQFSVERPDGSNFTLKIRSTKLEDSAMYFCASGRLAAYNEQFFGPGTRLTVL.

With regard to this clone: Other DNA sequences within the sample encode an identical CDR3. The V call is TRBV24-1, the J call TRBJ2-7, with TRBD1 matching over 9 bases. The germline CDR1 and CDR2 sequences are KGHDR and SFDVKD. The CDR3 contains 15 residues. J lost 1 base, V lost 4 bases, and 4 bases had no gene match. The CDR3 DNA sequence: TGTGCCACCAGTGACTCCGGGACAGGGTCCTACGAGCAGTACTTC. Residues: CATSDSGTGSYEQYF.

The V gene is TRBV11-2, the J gene TRBJ2-5, with a possible D match to TRBD2 (6 bases). V lost 4 bases, J lost 2 bases, and 17 bases lay in between. The germline gives CDR1 SGHAT, CDR2 FQNNGV. This CDR3 contains 16 residues. CDR3 sequence reads: CASSSGIFAGQETQYF. CDR3 coding DNA: TGTGCCAGCAGCTCCGGTATCTTTGCGGGACAAGAGACCCAGTACTTC. Based on the CDR3 plus reference TRBV11-2 and TRBJ2-5, the full variable domain is EAGVAQSPRYKIIEKRQSVAFWCNPISGHATLYWYQQILGQGPKLLIQFQNNGVVDDSQLPKDRFSAERLKGVDSTLKIQPAKLEDSAVYLCASSSGIFAGQETQYFGPGTRLLVL.

The chain uses TRBV15 and TRBJ1-1, with 8 bases lining up with TRBD1. V shed 2 bases, J shed 6 bases, and the junction held 8 bases outside the gene matches. In germline, CDR1 is LNHNV, CDR2 YYDKDF (reference sequence). The CDR3 has 15 amino acids. CDR3 sequence (DNA): TGTGCCACCAGCAGATCGGGACAGGCCAGCGCTGAAGCTTTCTTT. Encoded protein: CATSRSGQASAEAFF.

The chain couples TRBV24-1 to TRBJ2-1, with TRBD2 matching 10 bases. J gave up 7 bases and V 1 base, and 3 bases lay outside the gene matches. CDR3 length equals 15 residues. The V gene's germline CDR1 is KGHDR and CDR2 SFDVKD. CDR3 sequence: CATSDFSSGSNEQFF. In DNA form, the CDR3 reads TGTGCCACCAGTGATTTTTCTAGCGGGAGTAATGAGCAGTTCTTC.

The chain combines TRBV27 with TRBJ2-3; perhaps TRBD2 as D (5 bases). The CDR3 spans 15 residues. Looked up from germline, CDR1 is MNHEY and CDR2 is SMNVEV (reference sequence). Trimming shortened V by 1 base and J by 3 bases, and 11 bases separated the two germline ends. The CDR3 coding sequence is TGTGCCAGCAGTTTATACCGGGGAGTGACAGATACGCAGTATTTT. It codes for CASSLYRGVTDTQYF.

The rearrangement uses TRBV5-6 and TRBJ1-1, with D perhaps matching TRBD1 (6 bases). The CDR3 loop spans 15 amino acids. The V end was cut by 4 bases, the J end by 3 bases, with 16 bases between. From germline, CDR1 is SGHDT and CDR2 YYEEEE. This CDR3 reads CASSPNQGFDTEAFF. The DNA for the CDR3 is TGTGCCAGCAGCCCAAACCAGGGGTTCGACACTGAAGCTTTCTTT.

This chain links TRBV24-1 with TRBJ1-2, with D possibly matching TRBD1 (6 bases). This CDR3 contains 13 residues. V was shortened by 4 bases and J by 5 bases, with 10 bases between the two germline ends. Germline lookup yields CDR1 KGHDR and CDR2 SFDVKD. CDR3 loop: CATSDPGQYGYTF. CDR3 nucleotide sequence: TGTGCCACCAGTGACCCCGGACAGTATGGCTACACCTTC.

This chain uses TRBV27 with TRBJ2-7; D possibly corresponds to TRBD1 (6 bases). CDR1 is MNHEY, CDR2 SMNVEV, per germline (reference sequence). The CDR3 sequence is 13 residues long. Trimming shortened V by 6 bases and J by 4 bases, and 13 bases separated the two germline ends. CDR3 DNA sequence: TGTGCCAGCAGAGGGTCCAGGGGTTACGAGCAGTACTTC. The encoded protein is CASRGSRGYEQYF.

The rearrangement joins TRBV4-3 to TRBJ2-7; 8 nucleotides line up with TRBD2. Germline CDR1 LGHNA, CDR2 YSLEER. There are 13 residues in the CDR3. The junction had 3 bases not matched to a gene; V was cut back by 4 bases and J by 4 bases. CDR3 sequence reads: CASSPRGGYEQYF. The CDR3 DNA sequence: TGCGCCAGCAGCCCTCGGGGGGGTTACGAGCAGTACTTC.

CDR3 nucleotides: TGCGCCAGCAGCTTGACTCAAACCAGGACCGGGGAGCTGTTTTTT. Protein product: CASSLTQTRTGELFF. The V call is TRBV5-1, the J call TRBJ2-2; D is undetermined. Germline CDR1 SGHRS, CDR2 YFSETQ. The germline V and J ends were trimmed by 1 base and 5 bases, with 12 bases remaining between them. This CDR3 spans 15 amino acids.

This clone appeared a single time. This rearrangement joins TRBV3-1 (or the pseudogene TRBV3-2) to TRBJ2-7; tentative D call: TRBD1 (5 bases). Germline V gene lookup returns CDR1 LGHDT and CDR2 YNNKEL (reference sequence). With 4 bases removed from V and 5 bases from J, the gap between germline ends came to 12 bases. The CDR3 contains 13 residues. The CDR3: CASSPEIRDEQYF. The CDR3 DNA reads TGTGCCAGCAGCCCCGAGATCAGGGACGAGCAGTACTTC.

The chain recombines TRBV14 with TRBJ1-1; D gene ambiguous. Trimming stripped 6 bases from V and 1 base from J, with 15 bases between. The CDR3 is 15 amino acids. Germline V gene lookup returns CDR1 SGHDN and CDR2 FVKESK. CDR3: CASREWRERNTEAFF. The CDR3 nucleotides are TGTGCCAGCAGAGAGTGGCGGGAAAGGAACACTGAAGCTTTCTTT.

This chain connects TRBV24-1 to TRBJ1-6; 7 nucleotides align to TRBD1. Germline CDR1 and CDR2: KGHDR and SFDVKD. With V trimmed by 9 bases and J by 7 bases, 8 bases remained unmatched. The CDR3 is made up of 14 amino acids. The CDR3 region has the DNA TGTGCCACCTCCCAGGGACAGACGAATTCACCCCTCCACTTT. Its protein product is CATSQGQTNSPLHF.

The chain is built from TRBV6-6 and TRBJ2-7, with unresolved D. The CDR3 is 12 residues long. Germline lookup yields CDR1 MNHNY and CDR2 SVGAGI (reference sequence). Trimming removed 6 bases from V and 5 bases from J, with 11 bases in between. The CDR3 here is CASSTPPNEQYF. The CDR3 nucleotides are TGTGCCAGCAGCACCCCGCCTAACGAGCAGTACTTC.